A single sample is the source of the 8 T cell receptor beta chains below, sequenced in a study of blood T cell repertoires in COVID-19. TCRdb's table, derived via immunoSEQ multiplex PCR, lists solely in-frame clones and lacks some. The sample shows about 380,000 clones, nearly 90% of them seen only once. Sequenced material: peripheral blood. The receptors come from a young man with active or convalescent COVID-19.

The gene calls are TRBV12-3 or TRBV12-4 and TRBJ1-4; D unclear. Trimming removed 6 bases at V and 8 bases at J, with 10 bases between. This CDR3 region has 12 residues. Here the CDR3 DNA reads TGTGCCAGCAGAGAAAACGCGGAAAAACTGTTTTTT. Translating it yields CASRENAEKLFF.

The genes are TRBV9 and TRBJ2-5, with D perhaps matching TRBD2 (7 bases). V shed 2 bases and J shed 1 base, with 12 bases lying between them. Per germline, CDR1 SGDLS and CDR2 YYNGEE. There are 15 residues in the CDR3. This CDR3 reads CASSVWAGAQETQYF. CDR3 nucleotide sequence: TGTGCCAGCAGCGTGTGGGCGGGGGCCCAAGAGACCCAGTACTTC.

Points on this clone: The sample contains more than one DNA sequence encoding this CDR3. V usage is TRBV4-1 and J usage is TRBJ2-3; 10 bases map to TRBD2. V shed 1 base and J 6 bases; nucleotides not matched to a gene: 7. There are 16 residues in the CDR3. CDR1 is MGHRA and CDR2 is YSYEKL in the germline V gene. The CDR3 DNA reads as TGCGCCAGCAGCCAAGGGAGTAGCGGGGGGAAGGATACGCAGTATTTT. Protein: CASSQGSSGGKDTQYF.

This chain connects TRBV27 to TRBJ1-4; TRBD1 might be the D (6 bases). There are 14 residues in the CDR3. The germline V gene has CDR1 MNHEY and CDR2 SMNVEV (reference sequence). Trimming removed 6 bases at V and 8 bases at J, with 16 bases between. The CDR3 here is CASRDTGFEEKLFF. CDR3 sequence (DNA): TGTGCCAGCAGGGACACAGGGTTTGAGGAAAAACTGTTTTTT.

CDR3 nucleotides: TGTGCCATCAGGGTCTCAGACAAGGAGAACACTGAAGCTTTCTTT. The encoded protein is CAIRVSDKENTEAFF. The J gene is TRBJ1-1, the V gene TRBV10-3; D not certain. V lost 6 bases and J lost 1, with 15 bases in between. The CDR3 is made up of 15 amino acids. Germline V gene lookup returns CDR1 ENHRY and CDR2 SYGVKD.

In DNA form, the CDR3 reads TGTGCCAGTAGTACGGACAGGGTTGATCAGCCCCAGCATTTT. Translation: CASSTDRVDQPQHF. The rearrangement links TRBV19 to TRBJ1-5; TRBD1 agrees at 8 bases. CDR3 length: 14 residues. The V gene end was trimmed by 4 bases and the J gene end by 5 bases; junction bases not matched to a gene: 4. The germline CDR1 and CDR2 sequences are LNHDA and SQIVND (reference sequence). The complete variable domain, with remaining parts taken from reference TRBV19 and TRBJ1-5, reads DGGITQSPKYLFRKEGQNVTLSCEQNLNHDAMYWYRQDPGQGLRLIYYSQIVNDFQKGDIAEGYSVSREKKESFPLTVTSAQKNPTAFYLCASSTDRVDQPQHFGDGTRLSIL.

J is TRBJ2-1 and V is TRBV15, with 7 bases aligning to TRBD2. Per germline, CDR1 LNHNV and CDR2 YYDKDF (reference sequence). Trimming took 9 bases from V and 6 from J; bases not matched to a gene: 14. This CDR3 is 15 amino acids long. CDR3 sequence (DNA): TGTGCCACTGCATCGGGGAGCGGGGTCGGCAATGAGCAGTTCTTC. It yields the protein CATASGSGVGNEQFF.

The chain has TRBV5-4 and TRBJ2-1, with 12 nucleotides matching TRBD1. This CDR3 has 16 residues. CDR1 SGHNT and CDR2 YYREEE come from the germline V gene (reference sequence). Unmatched junction bases numbered 10, after V lost 4 bases and J lost 8 bases. CDR3 residues: CASSIRDRGRQYEQFF. The CDR3 DNA follows: TGTGCCAGCAGCATCCGGGACAGGGGGCGTCAATATGAGCAGTTCTTC.